This is a list of T cell receptor beta chains from one sample in a study of a mutant IDH1 vaccine in newly diagnosed glioma. Profiled with immunoSEQ multiplex PCR; TCRdb holds only in-frame clones, not every one. The table lists 30,000 to 40,000 clones, roughly 80% of them singletons, with around 7% in the top ten. Their antigens are not known. Here the sequenced sample was PBMCs, taken from a glioma patient whose treatment included an IDH1 peptide vaccine. Receptors originate from a woman in her late teens or twenties with glioma. Each CDR3 is given with its conserved first and last residue. A D gene is named only where the DNA matches it firmly. Part of the rows lack a size; the others show once, few, many or a class for expanded clones.

j_call: TRBJ2-5
d_call: NA
clone_size: NA
cdr3_length: 14
v_call: TRBV7-8
cdr3_aa: CASSLLGIRETQYF
cdr3_nt: TGTGCCAGCAGCTTATTGGGTATTCGGGAGACCCAGTACTTC

j_call: TRBJ2-1
d_call: TRBD1
clone_size: NA
cdr3_length: 14
v_call: TRBV18
cdr3_aa: CASSPLDRVNEQFF
cdr3_nt: TGTGCCAGCTCACCTCTCGACAGGGTCAATGAGCAGTTCTTC

j_call: TRBJ2-1
d_call: NA
clone_size: NA
cdr3_length: 15
v_call: TRBV27
cdr3_aa: CASSPRDLGGNEQFF
cdr3_nt: TGTGCCAGCAGTCCCAGGGACCTAGGGGGCAATGAGCAGTTCTTC

j_call: TRBJ1-1
d_call: NA
clone_size: NA
cdr3_length: 14
v_call: TRBV27
cdr3_aa: CASSLRLTNTEAFF
cdr3_nt: TGTGCCAGCAGTTTAAGACTTACTAACACTGAAGCTTTCTTT

j_call: TRBJ1-3
d_call: NA
clone_size: NA
cdr3_length: 16
v_call: TRBV19
cdr3_aa: CASSLRPADSGNTIYF
cdr3_nt: TGTGCCAGTAGTTTAAGACCGGCTGACTCTGGAAACACCATATATTTT

j_call: TRBJ2-2
d_call: NA
clone_size: NA
cdr3_length: 16
v_call: TRBV7-2
cdr3_aa: CASSLERVRVGGELFF
cdr3_nt: TGTGCCAGCAGCTTAGAACGAGTGAGGGTAGGCGGGGAGCTGTTTTTT

j_call: TRBJ1-6
d_call: NA
clone_size: NA
cdr3_length: 15
v_call: TRBV6-5
cdr3_aa: CASSPAALGNSPLHF
cdr3_nt: TGTGCCAGCAGTCCGGCTGCGTTGGGGAATTCACCCCTCCACTTT

j_call: TRBJ2-1
d_call: NA
clone_size: NA
cdr3_length: 16
v_call: TRBV6-1
cdr3_aa: CASSEWRTSSYNEQFF
cdr3_nt: TGTGCCAGCAGTGAATGGCGGACAAGCTCCTACAATGAGCAGTTCTTC

j_call: TRBJ1-5
d_call: NA
clone_size: few
cdr3_length: 15
v_call: TRBV6-5
cdr3_aa: CASSYSYPPNQPQHF
cdr3_nt: TGTGCCAGCAGTTACTCGTACCCACCAAATCAGCCCCAGCATTTT

j_call: TRBJ2-2
d_call: TRBD2
clone_size: NA
cdr3_length: 16
v_call: TRBV11-2
cdr3_aa: CASSLGGGPNTGELFF
cdr3_nt: TGTGCCAGCAGCCTAGGCGGGGGGCCAAACACCGGGGAGCTGTTTTTT

j_call: TRBJ2-5
d_call: NA
clone_size: NA
cdr3_length: 16
v_call: TRBV7-9
cdr3_aa: CASSLSGARAQETQYF
cdr3_nt: TGTGCCAGCAGCTTGAGTGGAGCAAGGGCCCAAGAGACCCAGTACTTC

j_call: TRBJ1-3
d_call: NA
clone_size: NA
cdr3_length: 14
v_call: TRBV5-8
cdr3_aa: CASSRGGYGNTIYF
cdr3_nt: TGTGCCAGCAGCCGAGGGGGGTATGGAAACACCATATATTTT

j_call: TRBJ2-7
d_call: TRBD1
clone_size: NA
cdr3_length: 17
v_call: TRBV7-2
cdr3_aa: CASSLETGEKSSYEQYF
cdr3_nt: TGTGCCAGCAGCTTAGAGACAGGGGAAAAAAGCTCCTACGAGCAGTACTTC

j_call: TRBJ2-1
d_call: NA
clone_size: NA
cdr3_length: 12
v_call: TRBV6-4
cdr3_aa: CASSDQRGKQFF
cdr3_nt: TGTGCCAGCAGTGACCAACGGGGGAAGCAGTTCTTC

j_call: TRBJ1-5
d_call: NA
clone_size: NA
cdr3_length: 14
v_call: TRBV30
cdr3_aa: CAWSVDGGVQPQHF
cdr3_nt: TGTGCCTGGAGTGTAGATGGAGGGGTTCAGCCCCAGCATTTT

j_call: TRBJ1-5
d_call: NA
clone_size: few
cdr3_length: 13
v_call: TRBV19
cdr3_aa: CASRSQGKQPQHF
cdr3_nt: TGTGCCAGTAGAAGTCAGGGCAAGCAGCCCCAGCATTTT

j_call: TRBJ2-2
d_call: TRBD2
clone_size: NA
cdr3_length: 16
v_call: TRBV4-1
cdr3_aa: CASSSPSGGFTGELFF
cdr3_nt: TGCGCCAGCAGCTCCCCTAGCGGGGGCTTCACCGGGGAGCTGTTTTTT

j_call: TRBJ1-2
d_call: NA
clone_size: NA
cdr3_length: 13
v_call: TRBV29-1
cdr3_aa: CSVEGGEHYGYTF
cdr3_nt: TGCAGCGTTGAAGGGGGGGAACACTATGGCTACACCTTC